This TCR beta chain was retrieved from a study of CXCR3-negative and CXCR3-positive naive CD8 T cells. Study findings and constraints: With respect to TRBV-TRBJ usage, naive CXCR3-negative and CXCR3-positive cells were similar; memory differed. Surface CD5 matched across naive subsets, and TRB CDR3 properties served to infer TCR strength. Diversity in memory CD8+ cells fell much lower than the comparably high levels seen in both naive subsets.

UMI-labeled 5' RACE TRB cDNA libraries were prepared from the cells. Using the 5' RACE reads, TCRdb records one entry per CDR3 protein without DNA. This sample's table has approximately 39,000 distinct CDR3 sequences. The CDR3 is made up of 17 amino acids. Germline V CDR1 and CDR2: SGDLS, YYNGEE. To note about this clonotype: Its antigen is unidentified.

Sequencing was performed on memory CD8+ T cells from blood. The TCR was taken from a human donor in good health. Some clones in this sample may be carry-over from other donors' samples. The chain links TRBV9 to TRBJ2-1; TCRdb selects TRBD2, and the lack of DNA leaves this call unchecked. The CDR3 spells CASSVSGLAGDYNEQFF.